A single sample gave rise to the 6 T cell receptor beta chains below, sequenced in a study of OX40 agonist ivuxolimab in advanced cancers. Sequenced by immunoSEQ multiplex PCR; TCRdb stores in-frame clones only, minus some. The data show around 86,000 clones, around nine tenths seen once. Sequencing used CD4+ or CD8+ T cells sorted from blood, obtained in a trial of the OX40 agonist ivuxolimab. These receptors came from an adult with an advanced solid tumor such as melanoma, head and neck, liver or kidney cancer.

This rearrangement joins TRBV10-2 to TRBJ1-1, with TRBD1 matching 7 bases. There are 13 residues in the CDR3. Per germline, CDR1 WSHSY and CDR2 SAAADI. The trim removed 10 bases at V and 4 bases at J, leaving 9 bases unmatched. Here the CDR3 reads CATMSQGGTEAFF. Here the CDR3 DNA reads TGCGCCACCATGTCCCAGGGGGGCACTGAAGCTTTCTTT.

Worth noting for this clone: At one of its ends the junction is not consistent with the germline gene, which may arise from a read error. The chain is built from TRBV2 and TRBJ1-5; D perhaps matches TRBD1 (5 bases). This CDR3 region has 16 residues. Looked up from germline, CDR1 is SNHLY and CDR2 is FYNNEI. CDR3 residues: CTSSVSQGLGNQPQHF. For the CDR3, the DNA is TGTACCAGCAGTGTAAGTCAGGGTCTGGGCAATCAGCCCCAGCATTTT.

This clone showed up just a few times. The chain recombines TRBV19 with TRBJ2-7; TRBD2 aligns across 7 bases. Germline V gene sequence: CDR1 LNHDA, CDR2 SQIVND (reference sequence). The CDR3 runs to 15 residues. After removal of 6 bases from V and 6 bases from J, the junction contained 14 bases not matched to a gene. The CDR3 is CASSMSGGSWLEQYF. CDR3 in DNA: TGTGCCAGTAGCATGTCTGGCGGGAGCTGGCTCGAGCAGTACTTC.

This sequence joins TRBV5-4 and TRBJ2-5; TRBD1 aligns across 7 bases. J was trimmed by 3 bases and V by 2 bases; bases with no gene match: 4. The length of the CDR3 is 14 residues. Germline V gene lookup returns CDR1 SGHNT and CDR2 YYREEE (reference sequence). As DNA, the CDR3 is TGTGCCAGCAGCTTCCCACAGGGGAAAGAGACCCAGTACTTC. Translation gives CASSFPQGKETQYF.

This chain uses TRBV5-4 with TRBJ1-1, with D unresolved. V dropped 0 bases and J dropped 1 base, with 13 bases sitting between them. CDR1 SGHNT and CDR2 YYREEE come from the germline V gene (reference sequence). This CDR3 has 16 residues. The chain's CDR3 is CASSLGGSRTNTEAFF. CDR3 in DNA: TGTGCCAGCAGCTTGGGAGGTTCGAGGACGAACACTGAAGCTTTCTTT.

V and J are TRBV2 and TRBJ2-7; D is unresolved. There are 11 residues in the CDR3. CDR1 and CDR2 (germline): SNHLY, FYNNEI. Trimming removed 3 bases at V and 11 bases at J, with 11 bases between. The CDR3 protein is CASSEQSLKYF. The DNA of the CDR3 is TGTGCCAGCAGTGAGCAGAGCCTAAAGTACTTC.